A single sample is the source of the 15 T cell receptor beta chains below, sequenced in a study of OX40 agonist ivuxolimab in advanced cancers. The method was immunoSEQ multiplex PCR; TCRdb's version includes in-frame clones alone and lacks a portion of them. The repertoire includes some 70,000 clones, around 81% of them detected once, and around 8% sits in the top ten. Sequenced material: CD4+ or CD8+ T cells sorted from blood, taken in a trial of the OX40 agonist ivuxolimab. The receptors here all came from an adult with an advanced solid tumor such as melanoma, head and neck, liver or kidney cancer.

The chain has TRBV7-9 and TRBJ2-5; D remains ambiguous. This CDR3 is built from 13 residues. V shed 1 base and J shed 5 bases, with 8 bases lying between them. Germline V gene lookup returns CDR1 SEHNR and CDR2 FQNEAQ (reference sequence). The CDR3 DNA reads TGTGCCAGCAGCTTAGGGGGTTGGGAGACCCAGTACTTC. Its protein product is CASSLGGWETQYF. The full variable domain, rest sourced from reference TRBV7-9 and TRBJ2-5, is DTGVSQNPRHKITKRGQNVTFRCDPISEHNRLYWYRQTLGQGPEFLTYFQNEAQLEKSRLLSDRFSAERPKGSFSTLEIQRTEQGDSAMYLCASSLGGWETQYFGPGTRLLVL.

The CDR3 spells CASSSVYEQYF. As DNA, the CDR3 is TGTGCCAGCAGCAGCGTCTACGAGCAGTACTTC. The genes are TRBV5-4 and TRBJ2-5; no clear D. The end of the DNA is better explained by TRBJ2-7, so the J call may be wrong. In germline, CDR1 is SGHNT, CDR2 YYREEE (reference sequence). The CDR3 sequence is 11 residues long.

This chain uses TRBV19 with TRBJ2-1; possibly TRBD1 for D (5 bases). CDR3 length: 12 amino acids. Per the germline V gene, CDR1 is LNHDA and CDR2 is SQIVND (reference sequence). The ends were cut back, 6 bases at V and 9 bases at J, with 12 bases in the middle. The CDR3 spells CASSPHRSEQFF. The DNA of the CDR3 is TGTGCCAGTAGCCCCCACAGGTCTGAGCAGTTCTTC.

The rearrangement joins TRBV9 to TRBJ1-1; D remains ambiguous. Trimming removed 0 bases at V and 1 base at J, with 10 bases between. The CDR3 runs to 15 residues. Germline V gene sequence: CDR1 SGDLS, CDR2 YYNGEE. CDR3 bases: TGTGCCAGCAGCGTAGATGACGGCAGGAACACTGAAGCTTTCTTT. Protein sequence: CASSVDDGRNTEAFF.

This clone turned up a few times. The chain recombines TRBV2 with TRBJ1-2; weak D call: TRBD1 (6 bases). Germline CDR1 reads SNHLY; CDR2 reads FYNNEI. The V end lost 1 base, the J end lost 8 bases, and 17 bases lay between the germline ends. The CDR3 spans 15 residues. CDR3 sequence: CASSEESGAQGGYTF. The CDR3 DNA follows: TGTGCCAGCAGTGAAGAGTCTGGGGCCCAGGGGGGCTACACCTTC.

This chain links TRBV7-9 with TRBJ2-5; D not certain. The V end was cut by 5 bases, the J end by 7 bases, with 11 bases between. CDR1 and CDR2 (germline): SEHNR, FQNEAQ (reference sequence). The CDR3 runs 12 residues. For the CDR3, the DNA is TGTGCCAGCAGCGCCGGAGAGGCGACCCAGTACTTC. Protein sequence: CASSAGEATQYF.

This chain links TRBV19 with TRBJ2-1; TRBD1 aligns across 7 bases. CDR1 LNHDA and CDR2 SQIVND come from the germline V gene (reference sequence). Trimming cost V 5 bases and J 6 bases; bases outside gene matches: 10. CDR3 length: 15 amino acids. DNA for the CDR3: TGTGCCAGTAGTTTTAACAGGGGTTTAGGCAATGAGCAGTTCTTC. Amino acids: CASSFNRGLGNEQFF. The variable domain in full, completed from reference TRBV19 and TRBJ2-1, reads DGGITQSPKYLFRKEGQNVTLSCEQNLNHDAMYWYRQDPGQGLRLIYYSQIVNDFQKGDIAEGYSVSREKKESFPLTVTSAQKNPTAFYLCASSFNRGLGNEQFFGPGTRLTVL.

V and J are TRBV5-4 and TRBJ2-1; no clear D. Per the germline V gene, CDR1 is SGHNT and CDR2 is YYREEE (reference sequence). The CDR3 spans 15 residues. Trimming took off 3 bases at V and 0 bases at J, with 10 bases between the two ends. CDR3 coding DNA: TGTGCCAGCAGCTCCCACTTGAGCTCCTACAATGAGCAGTTCTTC. This sequence encodes CASSSHLSSYNEQFF.

The V call is TRBV7-9, the J call TRBJ2-3; the D is unclear. Germline lookup yields CDR1 SEHNR and CDR2 FQNEAQ (reference sequence). Trimming stripped 6 bases from V and 6 bases from J, with 7 bases between. This CDR3 spans 11 amino acids. The DNA of the CDR3 is TGTGCCAGCAGTACGATGGATACGCAGTATTTT. Its translation is CASSTMDTQYF.

The rearrangement links TRBV7-2 to TRBJ1-4, with 7 bases matching TRBD1. CDR3 length: 15 residues. Germline V gives CDR1 SGHTA, CDR2 FQGNSA. The ends lost 5 bases at V and 7 bases at J; junction bases unmatched: 10. CDR3 coding DNA: TGTGCCAGCAGCCCTCAAGGGGGCCTGAGTGAAAAACTGTTTTTT. Its translation: CASSPQGGLSEKLFF. Looking up the rest from reference TRBV7-2 and TRBJ1-4 gives the full variable domain: GAGVSQSPSNKVTEKGKDVELRCDPISGHTALYWYRQSLGQGLEFLIYFQGNSAPDKSGLPSDRFSAERTGGSVSTLTIQRTQQEDSAVYLCASSPQGGLSEKLFFGSGTQLSVL.

V gene TRBV7-9 combines with J gene TRBJ2-4; possibly TRBD1 for D (5 bases). Germline V gene sequence: CDR1 SEHNR, CDR2 FQNEAQ (reference sequence). Trimming cost V 5 bases and J 8 bases, with 16 bases left between them. This CDR3 is 14 amino acids long. The CDR3 DNA sequence: TGTGCCAGCAGCCTGGACACCCGAGAGGACATTCAGTACTTC. Translation: CASSLDTREDIQYF.

This clone rates as medium-sized (0.01 to 0.1%). The chain couples TRBV5-1 to TRBJ1-1, with D hard to call. CDR3 length equals 14 residues. Germline CDR1 is SGHRS and CDR2 is YFSETQ. The ends were cut back, 0 bases at V and 0 bases at J, with 6 bases in the middle. CDR3 sequence: CASSLGIMNTEAFF. The CDR3, as DNA: TGCGCCAGCAGCTTGGGCATTATGAACACTGAAGCTTTCTTT.

The chain employs TRBV28 and TRBJ2-3; the match to TRBD2 covers 8 bases. The CDR3 totals 15 residues. In germline, CDR1 is MDHEN, CDR2 SYDVKM. J lost 5 bases, V lost 4 bases, and 8 bases had no gene match. CDR3 amino acids: CASSSAGGAKDTQYF. In DNA, the CDR3 is TGTGCCAGCAGTTCCGCCGGGGGGGCCAAAGATACGCAGTATTTT.

The CDR3 reads CAWRGLLAGVVGSTDTQYF. CDR3 nucleotides: TGTGCCTGGAGAGGGCTACTAGCGGGAGTGGTTGGGAGCACAGATACGCAGTATTTT. The chain uses TRBV30 and TRBJ2-3; 11 bases fit TRBD2. Germline-derived CDR1 and CDR2 are GTSNPN and SVGIG (reference sequence). CDR3 size: 19 residues. The V gene end was trimmed by 3 bases and the J gene end by 0 bases; junction bases not matched to a gene: 14.

This clone occurred once. The gene calls are TRBV6-6 and TRBJ2-1; unclear D gene. Germline V gene lookup returns CDR1 MNHNY and CDR2 SVGAGI (reference sequence). CDR3 length equals 13 residues. Trimming took 8 bases from V and 9 from J, leaving 17 bases between them. CDR3 protein: CASRTTVLGEQFF. The CDR3 DNA is TGTGCCAGCCGGACCACCGTCTTGGGTGAGCAGTTCTTC.